The sequence of this T cell receptor (beta chain) was determined in a study of early T cells in non-severe SARS-CoV-2 infection. Whole-study context: Sequenced material consisted of bulk RNA (from unsorted whole blood), and chains were unpaired.

Whole-study findings and limits: Reliance on VDJdb matching favored anti-spike CD8 responses; private and CD4 specificities were missed.

Between the trimmed V and J ends, which lost 3 bases and 2 bases, there was a span of 16 bases. Germline values: CDR1 MDHEN, CDR2 SYDVKM. The CDR3 is 17 amino acids. Unique molecular identifiers tagged individual cDNA molecules. Via MiXCR, TCRdb re-called the 5' RACE reads, giving one row per CDR3 protein. The sample lists about 70,000 distinct CDR3 sequences, roughly 4.9% occurring once. Notes on this clonotype: Its antigen is undetermined.

The chain couples TRBV28 to TRBJ2-2; a weak D match, TRBD1 (6 bases). This sequence was found in an adult who was a healthcare worker with PCR-confirmed SARS-CoV-2 infection or an uninfected control (not recorded which). The donor label of this sample is uncertain. The sample was whole blood, taken at baseline. The CDR3 sequence is CASSFASGAPNTGELFF. CDR3 coding DNA: TGTGCCAGCAGTTTCGCCTCAGGGGCCCCAAACACCGGGGAGCTGTTTTTT.